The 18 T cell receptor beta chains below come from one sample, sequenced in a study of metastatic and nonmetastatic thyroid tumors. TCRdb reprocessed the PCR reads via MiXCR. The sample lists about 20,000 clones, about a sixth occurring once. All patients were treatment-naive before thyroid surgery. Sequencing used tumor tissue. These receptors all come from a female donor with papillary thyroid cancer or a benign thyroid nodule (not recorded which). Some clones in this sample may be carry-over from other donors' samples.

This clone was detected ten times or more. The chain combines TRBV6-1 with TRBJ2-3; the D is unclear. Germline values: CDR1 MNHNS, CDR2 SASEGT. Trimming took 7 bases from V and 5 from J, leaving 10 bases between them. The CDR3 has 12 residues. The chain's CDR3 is CASMGSIDTQYF. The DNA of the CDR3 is TGTGCCAGCATGGGGTCTATAGATACGCAGTATTTT.

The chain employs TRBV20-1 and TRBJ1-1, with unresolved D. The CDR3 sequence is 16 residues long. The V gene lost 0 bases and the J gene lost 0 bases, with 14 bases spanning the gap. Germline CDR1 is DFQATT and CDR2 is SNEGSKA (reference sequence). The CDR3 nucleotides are TGCAGTGCTAGAGATTTTGTCGGATTAATGAACACTGAAGCTTTCTTT. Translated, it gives CSARDFVGLMNTEAFF.

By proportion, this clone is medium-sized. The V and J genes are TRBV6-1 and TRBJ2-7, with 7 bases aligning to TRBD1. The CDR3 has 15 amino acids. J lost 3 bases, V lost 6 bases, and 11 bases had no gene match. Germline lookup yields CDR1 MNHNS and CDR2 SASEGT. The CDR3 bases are TGTGCCAGCAGGAAGACGTGGGACAGCCACTACGAGCAGTACTTC. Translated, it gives CASRKTWDSHYEQYF.

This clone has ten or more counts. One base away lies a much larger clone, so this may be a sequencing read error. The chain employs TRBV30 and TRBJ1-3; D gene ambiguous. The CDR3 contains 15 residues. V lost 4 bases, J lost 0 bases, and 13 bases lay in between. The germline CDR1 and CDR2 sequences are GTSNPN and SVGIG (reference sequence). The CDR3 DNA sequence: TGTGCCTGGAATAAGAAGGAAAGCTCTGGAAACACCATATATTTT. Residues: CAWNKKESSGNTIYF.

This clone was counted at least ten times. This CDR3 reads CASTPTGGKTEAFF. CDR3 in DNA: TGTGCCAGCACCCCGACGGGGGGAAAAACTGAAGCTTTCTTT. This chain links TRBV7-9 with TRBJ1-1; perhaps TRBD1 as D (5 bases). This CDR3 is 14 amino acids long. V lost 7 bases and J lost 5, with 17 bases in between. Germline V gene lookup returns CDR1 SEHNR and CDR2 FQNEAQ (reference sequence).

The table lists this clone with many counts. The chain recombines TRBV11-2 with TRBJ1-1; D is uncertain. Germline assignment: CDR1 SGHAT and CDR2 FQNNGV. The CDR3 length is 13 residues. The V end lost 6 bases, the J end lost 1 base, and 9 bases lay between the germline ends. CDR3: CASRSQPNTEAFF. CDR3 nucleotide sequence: TGTGCCAGCAGATCACAGCCGAACACTGAAGCTTTCTTT. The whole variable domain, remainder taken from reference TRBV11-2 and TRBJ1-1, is EAGVAQSPRYKIIEKRQSVAFWCNPISGHATLYWYQQILGQGPKLLIQFQNNGVVDDSQLPKDRFSAERLKGVDSTLKIQPAKLEDSAVYLCASRSQPNTEAFFGQGTRLTVV.

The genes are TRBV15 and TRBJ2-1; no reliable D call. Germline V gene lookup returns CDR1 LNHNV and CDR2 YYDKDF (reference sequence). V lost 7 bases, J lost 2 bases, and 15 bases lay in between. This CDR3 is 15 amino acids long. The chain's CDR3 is CATTFGVQAYNEQFF. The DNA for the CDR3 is TGTGCCACCACCTTTGGGGTTCAGGCCTACAATGAGCAGTTCTTC.

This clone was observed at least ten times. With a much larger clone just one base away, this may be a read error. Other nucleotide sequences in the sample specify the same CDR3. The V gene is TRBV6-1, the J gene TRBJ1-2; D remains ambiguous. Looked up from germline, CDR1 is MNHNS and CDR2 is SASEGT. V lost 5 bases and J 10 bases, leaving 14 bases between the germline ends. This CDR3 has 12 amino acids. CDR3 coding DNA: TGTGCCAGCAGTCGGACTATGGAGGTCTACACCTTC. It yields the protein CASSRTMEVYTF.

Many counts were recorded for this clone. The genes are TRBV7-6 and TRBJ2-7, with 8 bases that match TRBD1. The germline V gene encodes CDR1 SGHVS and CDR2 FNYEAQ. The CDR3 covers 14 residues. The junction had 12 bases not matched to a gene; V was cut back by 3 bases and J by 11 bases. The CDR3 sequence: CASSFGSGQAPKYF. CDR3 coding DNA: TGTGCCAGCAGCTTTGGCTCGGGACAGGCCCCAAAGTACTTC.

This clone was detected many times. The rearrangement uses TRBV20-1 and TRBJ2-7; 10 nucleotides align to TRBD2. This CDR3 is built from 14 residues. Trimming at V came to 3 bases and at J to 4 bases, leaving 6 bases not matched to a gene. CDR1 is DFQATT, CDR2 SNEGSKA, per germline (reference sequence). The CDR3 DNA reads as TGCAGTGCTAGTGGACTAGCGGACCTTTACGAGCAGTACTTC. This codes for CSASGLADLYEQYF.

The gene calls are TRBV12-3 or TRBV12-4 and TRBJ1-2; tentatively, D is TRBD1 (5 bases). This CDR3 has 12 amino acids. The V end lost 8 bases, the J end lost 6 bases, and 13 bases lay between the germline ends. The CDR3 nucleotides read TGTGCCAGCCAGGGACTAATGGATGGCTACACCTTC. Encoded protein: CASQGLMDGYTF.

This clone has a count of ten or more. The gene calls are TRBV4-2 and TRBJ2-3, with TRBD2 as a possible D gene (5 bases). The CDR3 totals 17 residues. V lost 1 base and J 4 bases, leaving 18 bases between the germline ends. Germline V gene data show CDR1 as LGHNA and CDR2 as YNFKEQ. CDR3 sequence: CASSQGITSKDPDTQYF. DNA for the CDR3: TGTGCCAGCAGCCAAGGTATAACTAGTAAAGACCCAGATACGCAGTATTTT.

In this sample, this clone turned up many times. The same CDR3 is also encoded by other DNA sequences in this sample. CDR3 coding DNA: TGTGCCAGCAGCGTCACTAGCGGGAGTGGAGATGAGCAGTTCTTC. It codes for CASSVTSGSGDEQFF. This rearrangement joins TRBV9 to TRBJ2-1; 11 bases agree with TRBD2. Germline V gene data show CDR1 as SGDLS and CDR2 as YYNGEE. The CDR3 is made up of 15 amino acids. Trimming cost V 2 bases and J 8 bases; bases outside gene matches: 6.

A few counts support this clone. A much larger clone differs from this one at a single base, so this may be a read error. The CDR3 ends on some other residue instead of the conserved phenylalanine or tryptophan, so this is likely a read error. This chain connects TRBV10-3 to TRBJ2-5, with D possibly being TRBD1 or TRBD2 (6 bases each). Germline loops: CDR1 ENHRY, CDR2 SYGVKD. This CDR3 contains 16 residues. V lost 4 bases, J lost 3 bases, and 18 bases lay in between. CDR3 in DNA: TGTGCCATCAGTGGGGGTGGGTCGGGGGCTAAAGAGACCCAGTACTCC. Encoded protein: CAISGGGSGAKETQYS.

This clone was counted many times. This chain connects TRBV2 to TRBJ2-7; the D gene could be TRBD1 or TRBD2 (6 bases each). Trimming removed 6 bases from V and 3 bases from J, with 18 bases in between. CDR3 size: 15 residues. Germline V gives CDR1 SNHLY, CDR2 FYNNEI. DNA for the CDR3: TGTGCCAGCAGAAGAATCGGGGGCGCGGACTACGAGCAGTACTTC. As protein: CASRRIGGADYEQYF.

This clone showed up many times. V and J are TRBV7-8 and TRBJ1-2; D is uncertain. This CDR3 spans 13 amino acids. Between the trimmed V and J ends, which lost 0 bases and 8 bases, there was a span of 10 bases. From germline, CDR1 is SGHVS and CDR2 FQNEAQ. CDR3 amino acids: CASSLANSGGYTF. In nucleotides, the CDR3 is TGTGCCAGCAGCTTAGCGAACAGTGGGGGCTACACCTTC.

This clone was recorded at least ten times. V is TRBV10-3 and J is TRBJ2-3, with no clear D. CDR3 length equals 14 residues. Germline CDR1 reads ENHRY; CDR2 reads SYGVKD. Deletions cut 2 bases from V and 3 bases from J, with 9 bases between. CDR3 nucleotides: TGTGCCATCAGTGAGGGTCGGGTGACAGATACGCAGTATTTT. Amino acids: CAISEGRVTDTQYF.

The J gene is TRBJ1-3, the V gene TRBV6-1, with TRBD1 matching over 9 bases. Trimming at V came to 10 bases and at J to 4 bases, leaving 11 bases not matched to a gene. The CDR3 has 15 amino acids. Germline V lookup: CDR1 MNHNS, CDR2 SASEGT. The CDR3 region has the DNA TGTGCCACCTACAATGGACAGGGGAAAGGAAACACCATATATTTT. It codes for CATYNGQGKGNTIYF.